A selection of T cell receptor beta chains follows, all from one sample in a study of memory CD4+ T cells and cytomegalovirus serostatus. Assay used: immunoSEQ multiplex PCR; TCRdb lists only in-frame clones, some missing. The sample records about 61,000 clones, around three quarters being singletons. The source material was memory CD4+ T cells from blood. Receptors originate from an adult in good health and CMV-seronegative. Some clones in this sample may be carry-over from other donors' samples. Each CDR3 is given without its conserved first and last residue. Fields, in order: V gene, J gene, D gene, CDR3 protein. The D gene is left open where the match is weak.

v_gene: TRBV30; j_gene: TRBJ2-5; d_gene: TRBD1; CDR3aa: AWSTGQGNGQTQY
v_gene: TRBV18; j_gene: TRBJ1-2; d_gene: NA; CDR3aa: ASSRSLTENYGYT
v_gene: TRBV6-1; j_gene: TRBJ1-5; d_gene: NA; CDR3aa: ASSELPKGFYSNQPQH
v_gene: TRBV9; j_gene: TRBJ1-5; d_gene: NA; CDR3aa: ASSATGFSPQH
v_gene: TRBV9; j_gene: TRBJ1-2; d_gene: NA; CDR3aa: ASSVAATDHYGYT
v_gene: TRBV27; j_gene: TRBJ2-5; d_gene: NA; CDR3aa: ATRGVDETQY
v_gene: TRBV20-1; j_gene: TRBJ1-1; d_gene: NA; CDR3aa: SASEQDEAF
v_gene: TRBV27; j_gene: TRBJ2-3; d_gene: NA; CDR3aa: ASSLFATWGASGSTDTQY
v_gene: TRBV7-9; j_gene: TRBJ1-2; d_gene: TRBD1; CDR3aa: ASSTTGNYGYT
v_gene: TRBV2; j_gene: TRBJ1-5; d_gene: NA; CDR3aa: ASSETTSNQPQH
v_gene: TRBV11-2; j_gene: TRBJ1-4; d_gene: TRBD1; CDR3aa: ASSHPYRDSGEKLF
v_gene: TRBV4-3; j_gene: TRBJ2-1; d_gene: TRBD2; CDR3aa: ASSQAPTSGTYNEQF
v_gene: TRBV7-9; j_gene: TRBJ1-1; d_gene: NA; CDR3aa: ASRRQANTEAF
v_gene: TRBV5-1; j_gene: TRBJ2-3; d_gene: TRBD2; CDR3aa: ASSRQLAGGTDTQY
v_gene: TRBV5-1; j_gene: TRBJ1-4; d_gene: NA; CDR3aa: ASSLYGTTNEKLF
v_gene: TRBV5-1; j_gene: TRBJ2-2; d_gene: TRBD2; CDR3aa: ASSLGLAAITGELF
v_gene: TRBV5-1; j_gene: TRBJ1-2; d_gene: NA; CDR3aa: ASSTLDTSYGYT
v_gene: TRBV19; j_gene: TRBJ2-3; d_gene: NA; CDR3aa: ASSPPDYASTDTQY
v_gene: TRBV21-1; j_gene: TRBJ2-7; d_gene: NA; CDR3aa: ASRGRGRTEQY
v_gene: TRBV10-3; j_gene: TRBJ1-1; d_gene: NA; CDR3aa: AISEDWNTEAF
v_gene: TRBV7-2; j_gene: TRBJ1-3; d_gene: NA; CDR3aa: ASSSGLNSGNTIY
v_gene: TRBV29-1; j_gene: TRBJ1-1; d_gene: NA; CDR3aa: SARDETEAF
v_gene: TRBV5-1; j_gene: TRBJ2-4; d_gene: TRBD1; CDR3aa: ASSLGDRAKNIQY
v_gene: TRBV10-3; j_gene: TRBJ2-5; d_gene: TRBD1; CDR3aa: AISDPLGPGGWETQY
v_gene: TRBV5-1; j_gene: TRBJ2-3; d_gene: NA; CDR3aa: ASSLNPRDTQY
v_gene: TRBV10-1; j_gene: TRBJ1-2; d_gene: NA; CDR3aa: ASSDLRDYGYT
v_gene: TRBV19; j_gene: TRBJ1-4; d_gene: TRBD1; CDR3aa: ASSVSGTGSEKLF
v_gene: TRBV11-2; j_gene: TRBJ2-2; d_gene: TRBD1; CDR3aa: ASSPRGQGNTGELF
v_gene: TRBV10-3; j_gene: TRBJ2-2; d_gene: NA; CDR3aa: AITGGGLRRELF
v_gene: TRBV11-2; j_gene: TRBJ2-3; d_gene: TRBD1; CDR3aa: ASSSYRGRADTQY
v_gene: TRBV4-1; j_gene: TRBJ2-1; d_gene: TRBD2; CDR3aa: ASSQLPGLAAAYNEQF
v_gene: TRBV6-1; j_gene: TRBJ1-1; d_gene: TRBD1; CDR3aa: ASSVPTGGIGAF
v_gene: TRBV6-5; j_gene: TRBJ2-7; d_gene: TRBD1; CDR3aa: ASSRNRQGYEQY
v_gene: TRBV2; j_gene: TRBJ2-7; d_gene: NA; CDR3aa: ASSRWGGAFEQY
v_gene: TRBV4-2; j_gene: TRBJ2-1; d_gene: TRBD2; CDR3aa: ASSTSGRTDYNEQF
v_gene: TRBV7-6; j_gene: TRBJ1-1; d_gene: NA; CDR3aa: ASSSGRGGTEAF
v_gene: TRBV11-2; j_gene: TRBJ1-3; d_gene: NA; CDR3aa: ASSHRSSGNTIY
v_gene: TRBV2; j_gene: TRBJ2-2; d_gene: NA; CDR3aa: ASARSRVGTGELF
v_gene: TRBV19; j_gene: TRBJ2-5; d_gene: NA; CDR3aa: ASSPGTSQETQY
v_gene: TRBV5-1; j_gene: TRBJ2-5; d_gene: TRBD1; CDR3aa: ASSMGQGEETQY
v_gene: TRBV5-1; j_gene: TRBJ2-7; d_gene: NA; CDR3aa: ASSFLGEQY
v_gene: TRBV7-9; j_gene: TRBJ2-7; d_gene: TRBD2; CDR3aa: ASSLARGGARPWDEQY
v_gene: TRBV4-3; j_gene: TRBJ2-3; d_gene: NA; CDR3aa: ASSAQGKTDTQY
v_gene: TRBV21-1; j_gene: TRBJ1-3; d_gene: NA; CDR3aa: ASSYISPSGGPGNTIY
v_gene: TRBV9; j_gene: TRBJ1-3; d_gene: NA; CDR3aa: ASSVQGIGNTIY
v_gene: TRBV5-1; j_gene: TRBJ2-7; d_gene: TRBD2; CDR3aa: ASSQTGTSGMGEQY
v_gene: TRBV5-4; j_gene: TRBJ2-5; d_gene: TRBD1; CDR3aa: ASSSGTGSAAQY
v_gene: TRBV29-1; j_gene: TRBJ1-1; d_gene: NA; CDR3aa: SVGREGTEAF
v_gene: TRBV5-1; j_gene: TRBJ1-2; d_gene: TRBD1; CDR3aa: ASSVGQANYGYT